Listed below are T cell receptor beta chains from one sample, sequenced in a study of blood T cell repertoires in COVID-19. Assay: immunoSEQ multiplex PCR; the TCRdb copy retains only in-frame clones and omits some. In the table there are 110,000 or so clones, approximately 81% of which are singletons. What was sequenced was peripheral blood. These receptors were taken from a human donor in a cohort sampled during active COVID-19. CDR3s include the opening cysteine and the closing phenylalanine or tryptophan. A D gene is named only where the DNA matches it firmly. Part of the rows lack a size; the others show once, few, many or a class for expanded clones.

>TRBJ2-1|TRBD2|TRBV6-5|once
CASSYQAGGRNEQFF
TGTGCCAGCAGTTACCAAGCGGGGGGGCGCAATGAGCAGTTCTTC
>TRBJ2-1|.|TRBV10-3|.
CAIKRARGPDNEQFF
TGTGCCATCAAGAGGGCGCGGGGGCCCGACAATGAGCAGTTCTTC
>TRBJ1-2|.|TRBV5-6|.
CASSLAGLSYGYTF
TGTGCCAGCAGCTTGGCCGGGTTGAGCTATGGCTACACCTTC
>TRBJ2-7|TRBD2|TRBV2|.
CAGREGSSYEQYF
TGTGCCGGCCGGGAGGGCAGCTCCTACGAGCAGTACTTC
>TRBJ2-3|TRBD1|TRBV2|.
CASSKDRGATDTQYF
TGTGCCAGCAGTAAAGACAGGGGGGCCACAGATACGCAGTATTTT
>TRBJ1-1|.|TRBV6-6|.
CASSYEVGSTGAFF
TGTGCCAGCAGTTACGAGGTGGGCAGCACAGGGGCTTTCTTT
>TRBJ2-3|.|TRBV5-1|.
CAKRQELDTQYF
TGCGCCAAAAGACAGGAGCTAGATACGCAGTATTTT
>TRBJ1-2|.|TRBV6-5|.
CASSYGQGSYGYTF
TGTGCCAGCAGTTACGGTCAGGGGAGCTATGGCTACACCTTC
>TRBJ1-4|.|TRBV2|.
CASSVGSTNEKLFF
TGTGCCAGCAGTGTCGGGTCAACTAATGAAAAACTGTTTTTT
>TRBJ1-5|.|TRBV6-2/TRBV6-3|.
CASSSPRAYSNQPQHF
TGTGCCAGCAGTTCCCCGAGGGCCTATAGCAATCAGCCCCAGCATTTT
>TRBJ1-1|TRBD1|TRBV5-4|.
CASSLMGTGRSTEAFF
TGTGCCAGCAGCTTGATGGGGACAGGGAGAAGCACTGAAGCTTTCTTT
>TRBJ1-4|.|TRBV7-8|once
CASSRGSPREKLFF
TGTGCCAGCAGTCGAGGGTCGCCTCGGGAAAAACTGTTTTTT
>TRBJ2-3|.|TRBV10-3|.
CAISEIGEGTDTQYF
TGTGCCATCAGTGAGATCGGGGAGGGCACAGATACGCAGTATTTT
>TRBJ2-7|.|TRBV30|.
CAGHRTLYEQYF
TGTGCCGGCCACAGGACCCTCTACGAGCAGTACTTC
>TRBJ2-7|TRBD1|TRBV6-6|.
CASSNGQGGYEQYF
TGTGCCAGCAGTAACGGACAGGGGGGCTACGAGCAGTACTTC
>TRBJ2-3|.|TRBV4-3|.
CASSQDAADTQYF
TGCGCCAGCAGCCAAGATGCAGCAGATACGCAGTATTTT
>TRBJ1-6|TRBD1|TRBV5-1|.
CASSPTIDGQGAPLHF
TGCGCCAGCAGCCCGACAATTGACGGACAGGGGGCACCCCTCCACTTT
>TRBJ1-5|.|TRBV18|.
CASSTAQGNQPQHF
TGTGCCAGCTCTACGGCCCAGGGCAATCAGCCCCAGCATTTT
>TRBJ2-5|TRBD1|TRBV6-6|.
CASRMGQGDLETQYF
TGTGCCAGCAGAATGGGACAGGGGGACTTGGAGACCCAGTACTTC
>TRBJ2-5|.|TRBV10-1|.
CASIVVVWETQYF
TGCGCCAGCATAGTGGTGGTTTGGGAGACCCAGTACTTC
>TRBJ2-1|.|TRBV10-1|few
CASSVDLSSYNEQFF
TGCGCCAGCAGTGTTGATCTTAGCTCCTACAATGAGCAGTTCTTC
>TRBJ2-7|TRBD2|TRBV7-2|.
CASTPLGGFYEQYF
TGTGCCAGCACCCCTCTCGGGGGGTTTTACGAGCAGTACTTC
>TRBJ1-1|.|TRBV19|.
CASTTGHSNTEAFF
TGTGCCAGTACCACGGGACATTCGAACACTGAAGCTTTCTTT
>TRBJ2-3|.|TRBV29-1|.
CSVESGAKYTQYF
TGCAGCGTTGAATCTGGGGCCAAGTATACGCAGTATTTT